This T cell receptor (beta chain) stems from a study of T cell responses to AZD1222 COVID-19 vaccine (dated by TCRdb to 2020 to 2022). As for the study more broadly: TCR sequencing was performed for roughly 250 trial participants, of whom about 200 were given two doses of AZD1222 and approximately 25 were given two doses of MenACWY control vaccine. Trial participants were enrolled by age into 18-55, 56-69 and 70-plus year subgroups, with approximately 160, 26 and 62 TCR-sequenced participants respectively.

A note on this clone: Its antigen has not been determined. Per-base qualities were not stored, and no clone one base away is much larger.

What the authors observed across the whole study: A significant rise in spike-specific TCR breadth and depth was observed after two AZD1222 doses relative to day 0 and relative to MenACWY recipients. In the small 56-69-year group, the increase in depth fell short of significance, most likely because of low power. Reportedly, close to half of the unique spike-specific TCRs recognized epitopes lying outside the regions that are mutated in the B.1.351 and B.1.1.7 variants. Most participants were white British and females outnumbered males, and the authors suggested that clonal diversity may have been underestimated. Vaccine-associated CD4 TCRs spanned the whole spike protein, with dominant responses in regions 160-218 and 743-854. Because no samples from the day 14 peak response were available, repertoires could be characterized only after the peak T cell response. Conclusions about previously exposed vaccinees are limited, since just five or six AZD1222 recipients were seropositive for SARS-CoV-2 at baseline.

According to the study, the label for this sample's time point signals: about 28 days (+/-7) after the second vaccine dose. Because spike-specific TCR depth and breadth did not differ between the two schedules, AZD1222 recipients who got a second dose at roughly 4 weeks were pooled with those who got a second dose at roughly 12 weeks. The vaccinee samples were drawn from two UK trials, COV001 and COV002, one of which was a single-blind randomized controlled phase 2/3 trial testing AZD1222 (ChAdOx1 nCoV-19) in healthy adults. For TCRbeta chain sequencing, PBMC samples were collected from trial participants at day 0 and at day 28 after the second dose. The germline V gene yields SGHRS for CDR1 and YFSETQ for CDR2. The cysteine opens and the phenylalanine closes a CDR3 of 15 amino acids. This entry keeps only the CDR3 DNA: 45 bases, framed from base 1. V lost 3 bases and J lost 7 bases; the stretch between them is 14 bases long.

The CDR3 regions of human TCRbeta chains were analyzed by immunosequencing. Concerning the study's data processing: Repertoire TCRs were checked for matches against a reference library of SARS-CoV-2-specific TCRs that had been generated using the MIRA antigen-specificity platform. Breadth was defined as the fraction of unique TCRs that were SARS-CoV-2-associated. Depth was defined as the fraction of total T cells that were SARS-CoV-2-associated. Each spike-specific TCR was assigned to its reactive spike region and to a CD4 or CD8 class using the MIRA data. Log10-transformed breadth and depth values were compared by one-way ANOVA with Sidak's multiple comparisons tests. The clones in this table, taken by TCRdb from immuneACCESS, are in-frame only. Not every clone is retained; where verified, under half of the shortfall comes from an unresolved V gene, and the cause of the rest is unknown. V and J calls and clone size are as listed in that table; D and trimming were resolved from the DNA. Across this sample there are about 150,000 clones, with about 89% seen only once. Roughly 1.2% of the sample comes from the top ten.

The specimen comprised peripheral blood, sampled 28 days after the second AZD1222 dose. This sequence uses TRBV5-1 and TRBJ1-6; a confident D gene designation cannot be given. The sequence was obtained from an adult who received the AZD1222 COVID-19 vaccine. The DNA sequence is as follows: TGCGCCAGCAGCTCGGCGCCGGGAGGAAATTCACCCCTCCACTTT. Translation gives CASSSAPGGNSPLHF.